Following are 22 T cell receptor beta chains from one sample sequenced in a study of human CD8 memory T cell subsets (dated by TCRdb to 2018 to 2020). A Human TCR Profiling Kit was used to prepare UMI-labeled 5' RACE TCRbeta libraries. TCRdb reprocessed the reads and provides one entry for every CDR3 protein sequence; no DNA is given. For this sample, the table gives about 10,000 distinct CDR3 sequences. The top ten clones comprise roughly a fifth of the sample. Sample: CD8+ T cells from PBMCs. The receptor source for this set is a human donor in good health.

The genes are TRBV28 and TRBJ2-7; checking the TCRdb D call of TRBD2 is not possible without DNA. Germline CDR1 and CDR2: MDHEN and SYDVKM. The CDR3 extends over 15 amino acids. The CDR3 sequence is CASRQTSGRVFEQYF.

This clonotype shows up as medium-sized by frequency. This chain uses TRBV28 with TRBJ1-5; TCRdb selects TRBD1, and the lack of DNA leaves this call unchecked. The CDR3 covers 18 residues. Germline lookup yields CDR1 MDHEN and CDR2 SYDVKM. The CDR3: CASKIQPDRVIGNQPQHF.

This clonotype ranks as medium-sized in terms of frequency. This chain joins TRBV29-1 and TRBJ1-2. Germline-derived CDR1 and CDR2 are SQVTM and ANQGSEA. There are 12 residues in the CDR3. CDR3 in amino acids: CSVDGGVYGYTF.

The rearrangement links TRBV7-9 to TRBJ2-3. Germline V CDR1 and CDR2: SEHNR, FQNEAQ (reference sequence). This CDR3 is 12 amino acids long. The CDR3 region is CASSLAGWEQYF.

The chain carries TRBV20-1 and TRBJ2-3; absent DNA, TCRdb's TRBD2 call cannot be checked. Germline V gives CDR1 DFQATT, CDR2 SNEGSKA (reference sequence). The CDR3 sequence is 15 residues long. The CDR3 loop reads CSARDMSSGEDTQYF.

The chain carries TRBV28 and TRBJ2-7. This CDR3 spans 11 amino acids. Germline CDR1 MDHEN, CDR2 SYDVKM. The CDR3 is CASSWAYEQYF.

The genes are TRBV7-6 and TRBJ2-3. There are 16 residues in the CDR3. Germline lookup yields CDR1 SGHVS and CDR2 FNYEAQ. The CDR3 loop is CASSLGPAEGTDTQYF. The variable domain in full, completed from reference TRBV7-6 and TRBJ2-3, reads GAGVSQSPRYKVTKRGQDVALRCDPISGHVSLYWYRQALGQGPEFLTYFNYEAQQDKSGLPNDRFSAERPEGSISTLTIQRTEQRDSAMYRCASSLGPAEGTDTQYFGPGTRLTVL.

The V call is TRBV5-4, the J call TRBJ2-7. Germline CDR1 is SGHNT and CDR2 is YYREEE (reference sequence). The CDR3 extends over 14 amino acids. CDR3 region: CASSLSSVPYEQYF.

The chain's CDR3 is CASSKGWWKLLFF. The chain carries TRBV21-1 and TRBJ1-4. TRBV21-1 is described as a pseudogene. CDR3 length equals 13 residues.

The J gene is TRBJ2-7, the V gene TRBV2; TCRdb calls TRBD1, which cannot be checked without DNA. CDR3 length equals 14 residues. Looked up from germline, CDR1 is SNHLY and CDR2 is FYNNEI. CDR3 amino acids: CASPGVGGSYEQYF.

This clonotype registers medium-sized (0.01 to 0.1%) by frequency. The chain couples TRBV5-6 to TRBJ2-5; TCRdb reports TRBD1, a call that lacks DNA to check it against. This CDR3 is built from 12 residues. From germline, CDR1 is SGHDT and CDR2 YYEEEE. CDR3 region: CASSRQGETQYF.

The chain carries TRBV20-1 and TRBJ1-2; TCRdb designates TRBD1, a call that cannot be tested without DNA. Germline CDR1 DFQATT, CDR2 SNEGSKA (reference sequence). The CDR3 loop spans 12 amino acids. The CDR3 is CSASGTEYGYTF.

The V gene is TRBV20-1, the J gene TRBJ2-3; the TCRdb call, TRBD2, lacks DNA for checking. CDR3 length equals 15 residues. Germline loops: CDR1 DFQATT, CDR2 SNEGSKA (reference sequence). The CDR3 here is CSAPWTSGRADTQYF.

The chain employs TRBV12-3 or TRBV12-4 and TRBJ1-1; as DNA is missing, the TRBD1 call by TCRdb cannot be tested. This CDR3 comprises 15 residues. The CDR3 region is CASSTATGMNTEAFF.

The V and J genes are TRBV29-1 and TRBJ2-1; the D gene TCRdb calls, TRBD1, cannot be checked with no DNA. CDR1 is SQVTM, CDR2 ANQGSEA, per germline. CDR3 length: 14 residues. The CDR3: CSVGNGGGYNEQFF.

The chain links TRBV5-5 to TRBJ1-5; without DNA, the TCRdb call of TRBD1 cannot be checked. CDR3 length: 15 residues. CDR1 and CDR2 (germline): SGHKS, YYEKEE (reference sequence). The CDR3 loop reads CASSDSPYSNQPQHF.

The chain employs TRBV2 and TRBJ1-5. The CDR3 consists of 14 residues. CDR1 is SNHLY, CDR2 FYNNEI, per germline. The CDR3 region is CASWLGISNQPQHF.

This sequence joins TRBV10-2 and TRBJ2-3; TCRdb outputs TRBD2, but without DNA this stays unchecked. This CDR3 spans 12 amino acids. Germline V gene lookup returns CDR1 WSHSY and CDR2 SAAADI. CDR3 amino acids: CASSPDYLYQYF.

This clonotype is called medium-sized (0.01 to 0.1%) based on its frequency. V is TRBV12-5 and J is TRBJ2-1; TCRdb's assignment of TRBD1 cannot be checked, as there is no DNA. The germline gives CDR1 LGHNT, CDR2 FRNRAP. This CDR3 comprises 13 residues. The CDR3 sequence is CASGTGIYNEQFF.

The chain joins TRBV29-1 to TRBJ2-7; no DNA is available, so the TRBD1 call from TCRdb remains unchecked. This CDR3 comprises 13 residues. The germline V gene has CDR1 SQVTM and CDR2 ANQGSEA. CDR3 region: CSVEVGGVYEQYF.

The chain uses TRBV6-5 and TRBJ1-1. This CDR3 comprises 14 residues. CDR1 and CDR2 from the germline V gene are MNHEY and SVGAGI. The CDR3 spells CASSYSGASTEAFF.

The chain uses TRBV6-5 and TRBJ2-2; the D call from TCRdb, TRBD1, cannot be confirmed without DNA. Looked up from germline, CDR1 is MNHEY and CDR2 is SVGAGI. The CDR3 runs 14 residues. The CDR3 is CASSPHQGAGELFF.